This TCR beta chain was sequenced during a study of T cells in Graves' hyperthyroidism and ophthalmopathy. Whole-study findings and limits: Median prediction lead before ophthalmopathy onset was about 6.3 months with the model. A model built on 13 V-J features separated ophthalmopathy from stable hyperthyroidism.

The CDR3 covers 15 residues. The germline CDR1 and CDR2 sequences are MNHNS and SASEGT. V was clipped by 8 bases and J by 6 bases; unmatched bases: 8. RNA transcripts served as the template for amplifying TCR beta CDR3 regions. The HTBI primer set served for first-round RT-PCR of the TCR CDR3. TCRdb reprocessed the multiplex PCR reads with MiXCR, giving one entry per CDR3 protein. The sample records fewer than 550,000 distinct CDR3 sequences, around a sixth being singletons. This clonotype was counted a few times. Antigen specificity is unknown. Stable hyperthyroidism: no ophthalmopathy progression over 18 months of follow-up. It was uncontrolled infection, other autoimmune disease, pregnancy or lactation that excluded patients.

The chain couples TRBV6-1 to TRBJ2-1; 12 bases align to TRBD1. The receptor's source is a woman under 30 with Graves' hyperthyroidism. The sequenced sample consisted of blood. CDR3 in amino acids: CASEPGQGAGNEQFF. The DNA for the CDR3 is TGTGCCAGCGAACCGGGACAGGGGGCCGGCAATGAGCAGTTCTTC.